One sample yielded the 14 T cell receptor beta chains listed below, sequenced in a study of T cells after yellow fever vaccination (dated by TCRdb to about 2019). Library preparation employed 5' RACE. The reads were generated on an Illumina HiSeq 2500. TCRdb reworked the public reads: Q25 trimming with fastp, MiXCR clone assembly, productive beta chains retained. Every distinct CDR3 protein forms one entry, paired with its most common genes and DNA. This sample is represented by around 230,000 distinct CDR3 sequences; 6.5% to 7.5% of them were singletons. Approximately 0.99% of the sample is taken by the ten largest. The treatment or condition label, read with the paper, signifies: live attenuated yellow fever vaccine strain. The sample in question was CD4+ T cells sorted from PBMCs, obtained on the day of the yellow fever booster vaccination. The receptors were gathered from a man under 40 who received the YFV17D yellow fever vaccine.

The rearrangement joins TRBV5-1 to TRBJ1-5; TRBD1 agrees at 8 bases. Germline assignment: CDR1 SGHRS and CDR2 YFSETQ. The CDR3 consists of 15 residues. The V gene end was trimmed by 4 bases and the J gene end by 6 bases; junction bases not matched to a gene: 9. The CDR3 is CASSATPGGFQPQHF. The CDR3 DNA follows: TGCGCCAGCAGCGCCACCCCAGGGGGCTTTCAGCCCCAGCATTTT.

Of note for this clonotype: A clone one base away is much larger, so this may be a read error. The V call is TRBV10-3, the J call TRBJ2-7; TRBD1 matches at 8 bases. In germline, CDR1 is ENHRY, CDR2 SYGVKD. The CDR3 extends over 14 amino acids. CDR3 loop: CASSGPGQGGEQYF. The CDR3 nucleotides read TGTGCCAGCAGTGGCCCCGGACAGGGTGGCGAGCAGTACTTC.

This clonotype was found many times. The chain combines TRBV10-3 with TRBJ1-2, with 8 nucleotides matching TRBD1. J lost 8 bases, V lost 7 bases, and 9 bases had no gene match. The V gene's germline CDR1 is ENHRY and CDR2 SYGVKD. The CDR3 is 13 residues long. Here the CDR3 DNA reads TGTGCCATCACCCGGACAGGGACAATGGGCTACACCTTC. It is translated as CAITRTGTMGYTF.

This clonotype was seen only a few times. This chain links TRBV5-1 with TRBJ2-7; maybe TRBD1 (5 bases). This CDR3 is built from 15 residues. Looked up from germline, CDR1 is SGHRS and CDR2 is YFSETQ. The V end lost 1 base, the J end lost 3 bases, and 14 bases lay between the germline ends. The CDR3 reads CASSLTGQRGYEQYF. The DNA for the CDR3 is TGCGCCAGCAGCTTGACCGGACAAAGAGGCTACGAGCAGTACTTC. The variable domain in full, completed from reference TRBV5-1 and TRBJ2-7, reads KAGVTQTPRYLIKTRGQQVTLSCSPISGHRSVSWYQQTPGQGLQFLFEYFSETQRNKGNFPGRFSGRQFSNSRSEMNVSTLELGDSALYLCASSLTGQRGYEQYFGPGTRLTVT.

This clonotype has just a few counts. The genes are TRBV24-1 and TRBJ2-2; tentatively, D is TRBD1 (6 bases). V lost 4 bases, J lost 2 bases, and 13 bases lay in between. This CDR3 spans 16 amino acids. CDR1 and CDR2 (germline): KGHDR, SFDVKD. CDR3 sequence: CATSDLGTTNTGELFF. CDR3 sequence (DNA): TGTGCCACCAGTGACCTAGGGACAACCAACACCGGGGAGCTGTTTTTT.

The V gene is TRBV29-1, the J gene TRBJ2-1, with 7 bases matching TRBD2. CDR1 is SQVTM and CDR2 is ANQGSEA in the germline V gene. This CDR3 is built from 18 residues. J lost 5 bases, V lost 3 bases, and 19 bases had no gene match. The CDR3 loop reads CSVEIWLATRRGDNEQFF. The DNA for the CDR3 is TGCAGCGTTGAGATCTGGCTAGCGACCCGACGGGGGGACAATGAGCAGTTCTTC.

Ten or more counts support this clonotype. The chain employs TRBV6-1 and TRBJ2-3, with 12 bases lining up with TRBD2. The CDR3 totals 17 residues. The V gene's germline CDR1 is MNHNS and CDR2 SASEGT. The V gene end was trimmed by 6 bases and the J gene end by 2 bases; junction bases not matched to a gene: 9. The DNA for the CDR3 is TGTGCCAGCAGCCGACCCCGACTAGCGGGAGTCACAGATACGCAGTATTTT. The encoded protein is CASSRPRLAGVTDTQYF.

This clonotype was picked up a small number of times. The CDR3 sequence: CSAPTGSGTQYF. The DNA of the CDR3 is TGCAGTGCACCCACGGGATCGGGTACGCAGTATTTT. The chain has TRBV20-1 and TRBJ2-3; the D gene is possibly TRBD2 (5 bases). Germline V gives CDR1 DFQATT, CDR2 SNEGSKA (reference sequence). V was clipped by 6 bases and J by 8 bases, with 15 bases between them. This CDR3 has 12 amino acids.

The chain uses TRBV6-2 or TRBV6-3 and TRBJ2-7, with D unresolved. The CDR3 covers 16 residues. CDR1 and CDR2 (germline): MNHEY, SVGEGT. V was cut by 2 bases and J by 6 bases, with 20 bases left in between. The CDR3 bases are TGTGCCAGCAGTTACATTATACAGAAGGCATCGCGCGAGCAGTACTTC. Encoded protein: CASSYIIQKASREQYF.

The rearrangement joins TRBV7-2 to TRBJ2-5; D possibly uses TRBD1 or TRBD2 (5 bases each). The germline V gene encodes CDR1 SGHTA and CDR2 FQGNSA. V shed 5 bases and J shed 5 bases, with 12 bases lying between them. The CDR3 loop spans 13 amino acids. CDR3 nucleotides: TGTGCCAGCAGCGCCGGGACGACGGAGACCCAGTACTTC. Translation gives CASSAGTTETQYF.

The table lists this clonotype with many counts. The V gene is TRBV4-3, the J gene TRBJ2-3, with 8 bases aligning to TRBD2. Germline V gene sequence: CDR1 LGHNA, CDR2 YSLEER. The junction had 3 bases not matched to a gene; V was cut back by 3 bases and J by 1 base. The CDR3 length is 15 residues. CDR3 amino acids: CASSQETSGTDTQYF. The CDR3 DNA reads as TGCGCCAGCAGCCAGGAGACTAGCGGCACAGATACGCAGTATTTT.

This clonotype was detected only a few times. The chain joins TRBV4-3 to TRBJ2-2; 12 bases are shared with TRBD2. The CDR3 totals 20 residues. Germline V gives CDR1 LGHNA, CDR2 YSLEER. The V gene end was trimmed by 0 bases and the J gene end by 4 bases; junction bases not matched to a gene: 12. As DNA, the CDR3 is TGCGCCAGCAGCCAAGATCGAATACCTAGCGGGAGGGCCGGCACCGGGGAGCTGTTTTTT. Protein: CASSQDRIPSGRAGTGELFF.

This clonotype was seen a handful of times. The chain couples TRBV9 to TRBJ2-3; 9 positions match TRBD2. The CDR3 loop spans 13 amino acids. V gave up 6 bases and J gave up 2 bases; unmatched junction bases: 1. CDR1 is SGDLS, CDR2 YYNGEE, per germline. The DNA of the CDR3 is TGTGCCAGCACTAGCGGGAACACAGATACGCAGTATTTT. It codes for CASTSGNTDTQYF.

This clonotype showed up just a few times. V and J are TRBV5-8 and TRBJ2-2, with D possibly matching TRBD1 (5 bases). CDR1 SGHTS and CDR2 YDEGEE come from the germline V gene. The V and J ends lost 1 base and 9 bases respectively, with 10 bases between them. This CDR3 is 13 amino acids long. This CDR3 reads CASSLSGYRELFF. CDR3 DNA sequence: TGTGCCAGCAGCTTGTCAGGGTATCGGGAGCTGTTTTTT.